Presented here are 28 T cell receptor beta chains from one specimen sequenced in a study of blood T cell repertoires in COVID-19. The data were produced by immunoSEQ multiplex PCR, yet TCRdb's version contains in-frame clones alone and is incomplete. This table has around 94,000 clones, around nine tenths appearing once. Sequenced: peripheral blood. These receptors were taken from a man in his fifties with active or convalescent COVID-19.

The rearrangement uses TRBV24-1 and TRBJ2-1; 10 positions agree with TRBD1. V dropped 10 bases and J dropped 6; count of bases not matched to a gene: 5. The CDR3 runs 13 residues. The V gene's germline CDR1 is KGHDR and CDR2 SFDVKD. CDR3 amino acids: CATGTGVLNEQFF. The CDR3 DNA sequence: TGTGCCACGGGGACAGGGGTCCTCAATGAGCAGTTCTTC.

The chain employs TRBV28 and TRBJ1-6, with 9 positions matching TRBD1. The CDR3 contains 15 residues. Trimming took 6 bases from V and 10 from J; bases not matched to a gene: 10. Germline values: CDR1 MDHEN, CDR2 SYDVKM. The CDR3 DNA sequence: TGTGCCAGCAGGCCAGGACAGGGGCTGTCCTCACCCCTCCACTTT. Translation: CASRPGQGLSSPLHF.

Here the CDR3 reads CASSTRNTIYF. CDR3 sequence (DNA): TGTGCCAGCAGTACCAGGAACACCATATATTTT. This sequence joins TRBV12-3 or TRBV12-4 and TRBJ1-3, with D unresolved. The V end lost 5 bases, the J end lost 7 bases, and 6 bases lay between the germline ends. CDR3 length: 11 amino acids.

This sequence joins TRBV7-8 and TRBJ2-5; 7 positions agree with TRBD2. This CDR3 has 16 amino acids. J lost 2 bases, V lost 3 bases, and 9 bases had no gene match. Germline assignment: CDR1 SGHVS and CDR2 FQNEAQ. CDR3 DNA: TGTGCCAGCAGCTTCAGTGGTAGCGGGTCTCAAGAGACCCAGTACTTC. Residues: CASSFSGSGSQETQYF.

The chain combines TRBV5-1 with TRBJ1-4, with 11 bases matching TRBD1. V lost 4 bases and J lost 10; bases outside the gene matches: 6. The CDR3 length is 14 residues. Germline V gives CDR1 SGHRS, CDR2 YFSETQ. The CDR3 DNA reads as TGCGCCAGCAGCGCCCGGGACAGGGGGTTAAAACTGTTTTTT. Protein sequence: CASSARDRGLKLFF.

The rearrangement links TRBV5-5 to TRBJ2-2; maybe TRBD1 (6 bases). CDR3 length: 15 residues. Germline-derived CDR1 and CDR2 are SGHKS and YYEKEE (reference sequence). V dropped 1 base and J dropped 0 bases, with 7 bases sitting between them. The CDR3 DNA is TGTGCCAGCAGCTTGACAGGGACGAACACCGGGGAGCTGTTTTTT. Protein: CASSLTGTNTGELFF.

This clone was seen just once. The rearrangement links TRBV6-2 or TRBV6-3 to TRBJ1-3; D is unclear. Trimming stripped 0 bases from V and 0 bases from J, with 9 bases between. The length of the CDR3 is 16 residues. Germline CDR1 is MNHEY and CDR2 is SVGEGT. CDR3 bases: TGTGCCAGCAGTTACTCGTCAGCGCACTCTGGAAACACCATATATTTT. Translation: CASSYSSAHSGNTIYF.

This chain connects TRBV6-4 to TRBJ2-1, with D perhaps TRBD1 (6 bases). This CDR3 comprises 16 residues. Germline V gene lookup returns CDR1 MRHNA and CDR2 SNTAGT. The V end was cut by 0 bases, the J end by 5 bases, with 14 bases between. The CDR3 DNA follows: TGTGCCAGCAGTGACTCTACCAGGGGAAACCACAATGAGCAGTTCTTC. Protein product: CASSDSTRGNHNEQFF.

The chain has TRBV4-3 and TRBJ2-2, with 10 bases aligning to TRBD1. This CDR3 is built from 15 residues. CDR1 is LGHNA and CDR2 is YSLEER in the germline V gene. J lost 7 bases, V lost 4 bases, and 6 bases had no gene match. CDR3 sequence (DNA): TGCGCCAGCAGCCCGGACAGGGGGAGAGGCGGGGAGCTGTTTTTT. Translation: CASSPDRGRGGELFF.

Here the CDR3 reads CASSQGLSVGGEQFF. As DNA, the CDR3 is TGTGCCAGCAGCCAAGGACTAAGCGTTGGAGGTGAGCAGTTCTTC. V usage is TRBV3-1 (or the pseudogene TRBV3-2) and J usage is TRBJ2-1, with D maybe TRBD2 (5 bases). Between the trimmed V and J ends, which lost 1 base and 9 bases, there was a span of 16 bases. This CDR3 comprises 15 residues. Germline V lookup: CDR1 LGHDT, CDR2 YNNKEL (reference sequence).

The V call is TRBV11-2, the J call TRBJ1-5; no firm D call. Germline CDR1 and CDR2: SGHAT and FQNNGV. The CDR3 covers 15 residues. Between the trimmed V and J ends, which lost 1 base and 4 bases, there was a span of 11 bases. CDR3 coding DNA: TGTGCCAGCAGCTTAGGGGGTAGGGAGAATCAGCCCCAGCATTTT. Translating it yields CASSLGGRENQPQHF.

The chain links TRBV24-1 to TRBJ1-5; D is ambiguous. V lost 5 bases and J 2 bases, leaving 3 bases between the germline ends. The CDR3 contains 12 residues. CDR1 and CDR2 (germline): KGHDR, SFDVKD. The CDR3 sequence: CATSVGNQPQHF. As DNA, the CDR3 is TGTGCCACCAGTGTCGGCAATCAGCCCCAGCATTTT.

A word on this clone: A junction boundary mismatches the germline segment, possibly from a read error. This chain uses TRBV18 with TRBJ1-1; 7 bases map to TRBD1. Germline CDR1 reads KGHSH; CDR2 reads LQKENI. The CDR3 is 14 residues long. CDR3 protein: CASSPPGQPWEAFF. The CDR3 nucleotides read TGTGCCAGCTCTCCACCGGGACAGCCATGGGAAGCTTTCTTT. The whole variable domain, remainder taken from reference TRBV18 and TRBJ1-1, is NAGVMQNPRHLVRRRGQEARLRCSPMKGHSHVYWYRQLPEEGLKFMVYLQKENIIDESGMPKERFSAEFPKEGPSILRIQQVVRGDSAAYFCASSPPGQPWEAFFGQGTRLTVV.

The V call is TRBV6-1, the J call TRBJ2-3; TRBD2 might be the D (7 bases). The CDR3 is 15 amino acids. V lost 2 bases and J lost 1, with 10 bases in between. Germline V gene lookup returns CDR1 MNHNS and CDR2 SASEGT. The CDR3 reads CASSERGGGTDTQYF. The CDR3 region has the DNA TGTGCCAGCAGTGAAAGAGGGGGGGGCACAGATACGCAGTATTTT.

The V and J genes are TRBV6-1 and TRBJ1-5; the match to TRBD1 covers 7 bases. Unmatched junction bases numbered 3, after V lost 1 base and J lost 0 bases. The CDR3 spans 16 residues. CDR1 and CDR2 from the germline V gene are MNHNS and SASEGT. The chain's CDR3 is CASSEEGTVSNQPQHF. Here the CDR3 DNA reads TGTGCCAGCAGTGAAGAAGGGACAGTTAGCAATCAGCCCCAGCATTTT.

The rearrangement links TRBV7-8 to TRBJ2-1, with 8 bases that match TRBD2. The CDR3 is made up of 15 amino acids. Germline CDR1 is SGHVS and CDR2 is FQNEAQ. Trimming took 5 bases from V and 3 from J; bases not matched to a gene: 6. The CDR3: CASSPSGGVYNEQFF. CDR3 DNA: TGTGCCAGCAGCCCATCCGGGGGGGTCTACAATGAGCAGTTCTTC.

This clone came up once. This chain connects TRBV7-7 to TRBJ2-5; 8 bases fit TRBD2. Per germline, CDR1 SSHAT and CDR2 FNYEAQ (reference sequence). The V and J ends lost 3 bases and 1 base, in that order; junction bases with no gene match: 4. This CDR3 has 15 amino acids. The CDR3 nucleotides are TGTGCCAGCAGCTTGGGACTAGGGGCCCAAGAGACCCAGTACTTC. Translated, it gives CASSLGLGAQETQYF.

In this sample, this clone turned up once. This chain uses TRBV7-2 with TRBJ2-7; D is perhaps TRBD1 (5 bases). The germline gives CDR1 SGHTA, CDR2 FQGNSA. This CDR3 spans 17 amino acids. V lost 5 bases to trimming and J lost 4 bases, with 24 bases between them. CDR3 DNA: TGTGCCAGCAGCGCCCGACATGTATGGGGCGGTGCGTACGAGCAGTACTTC. Its protein is CASSARHVWGGAYEQYF. Full variable domain (missing parts from reference TRBV7-2 and TRBJ2-7): GAGVSQSPSNKVTEKGKDVELRCDPISGHTALYWYRQSLGQGLEFLIYFQGNSAPDKSGLPSDRFSAERTGGSVSTLTIQRTQQEDSAVYLCASSARHVWGGAYEQYFGPGTRLTVT.

The chain carries TRBV19 and TRBJ1-5, with TRBD1 identical over 9 bases. V shed 3 bases, J shed 4 bases, and the junction held 1 base outside the gene matches. Per the germline V gene, CDR1 is LNHDA and CDR2 is SQIVND (reference sequence). The CDR3 runs to 14 residues. The CDR3 sequence: CASSMDRGNQPQHF. CDR3 sequence (DNA): TGTGCCAGTAGTATGGACAGGGGAAATCAGCCCCAGCATTTT. Drawing the rest from reference TRBV19 and TRBJ1-5, the complete variable domain is DGGITQSPKYLFRKEGQNVTLSCEQNLNHDAMYWYRQDPGQGLRLIYYSQIVNDFQKGDIAEGYSVSREKKESFPLTVTSAQKNPTAFYLCASSMDRGNQPQHFGDGTRLSIL.

The V gene is TRBV7-9, the J gene TRBJ2-1, with 8 bases matching TRBD2. The trim removed 4 bases at V and 10 bases at J, leaving 3 bases unmatched. This CDR3 contains 12 residues. Germline-derived CDR1 and CDR2 are SEHNR and FQNEAQ (reference sequence). The CDR3 DNA sequence: TGTGCCAGCAGCTACCAGCGGGGGGAGCAGTTCTTC. This sequence encodes CASSYQRGEQFF.

The rearrangement uses TRBV28 and TRBJ1-1, with D possibly matching TRBD1 (6 bases). Trimming shortened V by 4 bases and J by 0 bases, and 9 bases separated the two germline ends. CDR1 is MDHEN, CDR2 SYDVKM, per germline. CDR3 length: 14 residues. Written as DNA, the CDR3 is TGTGCCAGCAGTTGGGGACATATGAACACTGAAGCTTTCTTT. As protein: CASSWGHMNTEAFF.

The chain carries TRBV5-1 and TRBJ1-3, with D possibly being TRBD1 (5 bases). The CDR3 sequence is 15 residues long. The germline V gene encodes CDR1 SGHRS and CDR2 YFSETQ. The germline V and J ends were trimmed by 3 bases and 0 bases, with 10 bases remaining between them. The CDR3 protein is CASSSGGISGNTIYF. The CDR3 DNA sequence: TGCGCCAGCAGCTCCGGGGGAATCTCTGGAAACACCATATATTTT.

The CDR3 is CASSESGGGQYF. CDR3 bases: TGCGCCAGCAGTGAGTCGGGGGGTGGGCAGTACTTC. The chain has TRBV10-2 and TRBJ2-7, with D possibly being TRBD2 (6 bases). V shed 0 bases and J shed 9 bases, with 9 bases lying between them. Germline loops: CDR1 WSHSY, CDR2 SAAADI. This CDR3 has 12 amino acids.

The chain combines TRBV18 with TRBJ2-3, with D maybe TRBD1 (6 bases). There are 15 residues in the CDR3. Germline V gene lookup returns CDR1 KGHSH and CDR2 LQKENI. The V end lost 3 bases, the J end lost 0 bases, and 10 bases lay between the germline ends. The CDR3 bases are TGTGCCAGCTCACCGGCACAGGGCAGCACAGATACGCAGTATTTT. It is translated as CASSPAQGSTDTQYF.

The chain carries TRBV6-2 or TRBV6-3 and TRBJ2-1, with D possibly being TRBD2 (5 bases). CDR1 is MNHEY and CDR2 is SVGEGT in the germline V gene. Trimming cost V 4 bases and J 6 bases, with 13 bases left between them. The CDR3 extends over 14 amino acids. The CDR3 nucleotides are TGTGCCAGCAGTTCCCCCGGTGGAGGCAATGAGCAGTTCTTC. This sequence encodes CASSSPGGGNEQFF.

The V gene is TRBV5-4, the J gene TRBJ1-2; no clear D gene. The length of the CDR3 is 13 residues. Trimming stripped 4 bases from V and 4 bases from J, with 11 bases between. The germline CDR1 and CDR2 sequences are SGHNT and YYREEE (reference sequence). CDR3 sequence: CASSSTAIYGYTF. CDR3 coding DNA: TGTGCCAGCAGCAGTACAGCTATCTATGGCTACACCTTC.

The gene calls are TRBV7-2 and TRBJ1-1; 10 nucleotides match TRBD1. V lost 6 bases to trimming and J lost 5 bases; unmatched junction nucleotides: 9. The CDR3 consists of 15 residues. Germline V gene data show CDR1 as SGHTA and CDR2 as FQGNSA. The CDR3 is CASRQTGGSGTEAFF. In DNA form, the CDR3 reads TGTGCCAGCAGACAGACAGGGGGCTCGGGGACTGAAGCTTTCTTT.

The chain has TRBV5-1 and TRBJ1-2, with TRBD1 identical over 8 bases. The CDR3 loop spans 14 amino acids. Germline CDR1 and CDR2: SGHRS and YFSETQ. V trimming: 0 bases; J trimming: 6 bases; junction bases outside the gene matches: 4. CDR3 in amino acids: CASSLAQGADGYTF. Here the CDR3 DNA reads TGCGCCAGCAGCTTGGCCCAGGGGGCTGATGGCTACACCTTC.